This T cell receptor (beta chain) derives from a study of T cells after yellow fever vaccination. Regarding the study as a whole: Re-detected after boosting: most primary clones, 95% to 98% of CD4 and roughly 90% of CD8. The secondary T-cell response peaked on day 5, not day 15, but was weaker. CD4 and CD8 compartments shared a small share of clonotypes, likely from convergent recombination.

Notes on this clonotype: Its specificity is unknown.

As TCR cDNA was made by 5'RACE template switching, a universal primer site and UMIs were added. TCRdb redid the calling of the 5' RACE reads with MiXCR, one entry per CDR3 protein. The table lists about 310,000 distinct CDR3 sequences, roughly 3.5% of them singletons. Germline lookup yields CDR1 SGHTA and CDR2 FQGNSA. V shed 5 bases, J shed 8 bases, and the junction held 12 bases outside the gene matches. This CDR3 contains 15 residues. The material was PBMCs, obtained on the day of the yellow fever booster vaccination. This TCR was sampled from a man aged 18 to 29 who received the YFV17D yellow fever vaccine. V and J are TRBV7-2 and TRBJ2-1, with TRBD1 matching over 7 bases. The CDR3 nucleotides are TGTGCCAGCAGCCAAACCGGGACAGCAGTCCATGAGCAGTTCTTC. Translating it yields CASSQTGTAVHEQFF.